This entry concerns a single TCR beta chain. This specimen comes from a study of T cells after somatic rescue of genetic block. Germline lookup yields CDR1 MNHNS and CDR2 SASEGT. The length of the CDR3 is 13 residues. Trimming took 4 bases from V and 7 from J, leaving 13 bases between them. This table comes from immunoSEQ multiplex PCR, and its TCRdb copy is limited to in-frame clones, with some not included. This sample yields tens of thousands of clones, of which just under 90% are seen a single time; approximately 1.5% belongs to the top ten. The sequenced material came from peripheral blood mononuclear cells (PBMCs). The rearrangement uses TRBV6-1 and TRBJ1-2; D might be TRBD1 (5 bases). This clonotype originated in a woman under 30. The chain's CDR3 is CASSVEGSSGYTF. In nucleotides, the CDR3 is TGTGCCAGCAGTGTAGAGGGGTCATCTGGCTACACCTTC.